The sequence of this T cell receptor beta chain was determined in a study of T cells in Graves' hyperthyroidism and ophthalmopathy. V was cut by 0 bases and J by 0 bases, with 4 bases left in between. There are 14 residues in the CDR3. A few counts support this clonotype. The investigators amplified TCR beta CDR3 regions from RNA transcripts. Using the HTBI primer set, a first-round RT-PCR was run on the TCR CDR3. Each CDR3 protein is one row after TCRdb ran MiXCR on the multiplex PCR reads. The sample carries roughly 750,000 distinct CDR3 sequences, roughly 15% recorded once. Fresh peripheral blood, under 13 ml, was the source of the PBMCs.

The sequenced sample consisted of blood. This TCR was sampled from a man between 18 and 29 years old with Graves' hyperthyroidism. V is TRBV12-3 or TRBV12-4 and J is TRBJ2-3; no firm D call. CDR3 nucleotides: TGTGCCAGCAGTTTAGCGTTTAGCACAGATACGCAGTATTTT. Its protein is CASSLAFSTDTQYF.